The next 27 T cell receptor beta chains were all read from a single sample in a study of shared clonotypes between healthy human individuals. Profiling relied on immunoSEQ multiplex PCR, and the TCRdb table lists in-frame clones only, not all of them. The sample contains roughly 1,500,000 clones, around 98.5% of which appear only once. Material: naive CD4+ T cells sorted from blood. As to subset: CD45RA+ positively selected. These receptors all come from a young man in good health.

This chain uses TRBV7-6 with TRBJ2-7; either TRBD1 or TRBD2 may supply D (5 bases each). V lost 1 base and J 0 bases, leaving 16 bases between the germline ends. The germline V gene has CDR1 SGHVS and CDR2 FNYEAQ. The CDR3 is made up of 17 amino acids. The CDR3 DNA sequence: TGTGCCAGCAGCTTAGTACCCGGGACGGCGAGCTCCTACGAGCAGTACTTC. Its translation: CASSLVPGTASSYEQYF.

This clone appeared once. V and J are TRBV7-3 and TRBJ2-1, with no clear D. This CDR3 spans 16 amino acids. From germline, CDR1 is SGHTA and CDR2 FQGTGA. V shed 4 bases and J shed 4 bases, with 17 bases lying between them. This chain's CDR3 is CASSSRLTGGYNEQFF. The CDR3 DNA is TGTGCCAGCAGCTCCCGTCTCACTGGTGGGTACAATGAGCAGTTCTTC.

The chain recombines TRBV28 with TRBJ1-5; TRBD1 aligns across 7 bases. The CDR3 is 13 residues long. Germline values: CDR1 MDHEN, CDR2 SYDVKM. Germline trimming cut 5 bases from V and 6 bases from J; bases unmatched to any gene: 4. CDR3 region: CASSLPGGQPQHF. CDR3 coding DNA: TGTGCCAGCAGTCTCCCAGGGGGTCAGCCCCAGCATTTT.

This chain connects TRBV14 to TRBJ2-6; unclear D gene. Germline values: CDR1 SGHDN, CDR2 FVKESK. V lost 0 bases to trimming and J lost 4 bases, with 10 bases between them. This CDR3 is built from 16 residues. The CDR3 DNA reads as TGTGCCAGCAGCCAAGAAATAGGGTCCGGGGCCAACGTCCTGACTTTC. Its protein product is CASSQEIGSGANVLTF.

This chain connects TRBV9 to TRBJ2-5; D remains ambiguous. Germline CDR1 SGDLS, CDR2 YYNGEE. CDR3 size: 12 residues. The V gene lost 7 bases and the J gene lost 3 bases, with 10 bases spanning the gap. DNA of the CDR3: TGTGCCAGCTCCGAAAAGGAAGAGACCCAGTACTTC. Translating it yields CASSEKEETQYF.

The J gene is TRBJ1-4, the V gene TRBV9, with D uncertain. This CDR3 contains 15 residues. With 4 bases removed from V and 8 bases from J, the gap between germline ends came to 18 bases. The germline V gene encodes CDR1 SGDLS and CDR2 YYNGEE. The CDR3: CASSLRVSGKEKLFF. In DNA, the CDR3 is TGTGCCAGCAGCTTACGGGTCTCCGGTAAAGAAAAACTGTTTTTT.

Written as DNA, the CDR3 is TGTGCCAGCAGCACACAAACTAGCGAAGAGTACAATGAGCAGTTCTTC. It is translated as CASSTQTSEEYNEQFF. This chain links TRBV5-4 with TRBJ2-1; 7 bases map to TRBD2. V lost 4 bases to trimming and J lost 4 bases; unmatched junction nucleotides: 11. Germline CDR1 is SGHNT and CDR2 is YYREEE (reference sequence). The CDR3 is 16 residues long.

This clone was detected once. CDR3 in DNA: TGTGCCAGTAGCTTCGGGGGTGCAACTAATGAAAAACTGTTTTTT. It encodes CASSFGGATNEKLFF. This chain connects TRBV19 to TRBJ1-4; D possibly corresponds to TRBD1 (5 bases). V lost 6 bases and J lost 0, with 11 bases in between. CDR3 length equals 15 residues. Germline V gene sequence: CDR1 LNHDA, CDR2 SQIVND (reference sequence).

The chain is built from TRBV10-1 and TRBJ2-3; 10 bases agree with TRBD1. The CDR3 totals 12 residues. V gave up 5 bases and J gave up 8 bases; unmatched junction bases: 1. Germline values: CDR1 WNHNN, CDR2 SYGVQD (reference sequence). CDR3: CASSRDRGTQYF. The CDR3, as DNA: TGCGCCAGCAGTAGGGACAGGGGTACGCAGTATTTT.

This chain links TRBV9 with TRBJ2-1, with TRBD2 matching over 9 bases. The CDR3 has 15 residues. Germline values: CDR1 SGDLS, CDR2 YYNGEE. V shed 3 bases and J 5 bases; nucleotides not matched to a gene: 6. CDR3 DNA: TGTGCCAGCAGCGAGCTAGGGACTAGCAACAATGAGCAGTTCTTC. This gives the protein CASSELGTSNNEQFF.

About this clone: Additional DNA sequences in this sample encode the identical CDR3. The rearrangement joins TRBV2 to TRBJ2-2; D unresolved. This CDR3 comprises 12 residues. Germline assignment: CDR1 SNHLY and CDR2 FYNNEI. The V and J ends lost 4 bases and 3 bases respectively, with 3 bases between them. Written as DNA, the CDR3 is TGTGCCAGCAGTGTACACACCGGGGAGCTGTTTTTT. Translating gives CASSVHTGELFF.

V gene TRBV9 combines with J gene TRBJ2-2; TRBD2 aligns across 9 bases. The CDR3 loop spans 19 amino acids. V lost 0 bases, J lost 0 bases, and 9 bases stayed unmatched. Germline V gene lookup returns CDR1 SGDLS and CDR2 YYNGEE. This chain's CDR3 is CASSVGLAGDTANTGELFF. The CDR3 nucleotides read TGTGCCAGCAGCGTAGGGTTAGCGGGAGACACAGCGAACACCGGGGAGCTGTTTTTT.

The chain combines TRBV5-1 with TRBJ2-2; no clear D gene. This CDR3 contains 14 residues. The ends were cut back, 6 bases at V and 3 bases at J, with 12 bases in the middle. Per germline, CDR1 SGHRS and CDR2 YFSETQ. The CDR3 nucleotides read TGCGCCAGCAAGGCACTGTCCGACACCGGGGAGCTGTTTTTT. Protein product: CASKALSDTGELFF.

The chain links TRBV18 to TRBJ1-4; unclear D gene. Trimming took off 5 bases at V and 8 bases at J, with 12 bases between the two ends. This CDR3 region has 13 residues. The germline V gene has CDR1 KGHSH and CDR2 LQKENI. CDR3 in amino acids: CASSSLIAEKLFF. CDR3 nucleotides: TGTGCCAGCTCAAGTTTGATCGCCGAAAAACTGTTTTTT.

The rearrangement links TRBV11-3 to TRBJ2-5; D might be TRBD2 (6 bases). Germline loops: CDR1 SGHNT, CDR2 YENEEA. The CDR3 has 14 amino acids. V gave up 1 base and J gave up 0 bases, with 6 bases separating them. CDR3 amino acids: CASSLGTNQETQYF. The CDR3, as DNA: TGTGCCAGCAGCTTAGGGACTAACCAAGAGACCCAGTACTTC.

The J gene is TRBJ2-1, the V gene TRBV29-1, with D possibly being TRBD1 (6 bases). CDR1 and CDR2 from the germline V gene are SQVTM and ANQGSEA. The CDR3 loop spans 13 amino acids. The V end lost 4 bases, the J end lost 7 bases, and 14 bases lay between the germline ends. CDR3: CSVGTVLLNEQFF. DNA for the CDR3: TGCAGCGTTGGGACAGTTTTATTGAATGAGCAGTTCTTC.

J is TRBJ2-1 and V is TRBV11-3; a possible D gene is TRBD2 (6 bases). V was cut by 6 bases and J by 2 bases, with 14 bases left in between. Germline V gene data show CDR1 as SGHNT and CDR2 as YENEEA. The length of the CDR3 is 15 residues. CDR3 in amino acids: CASSPGTSPYNEQFF. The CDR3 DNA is TGTGCCAGCAGTCCCGGGACTTCGCCCTACAATGAGCAGTTCTTC. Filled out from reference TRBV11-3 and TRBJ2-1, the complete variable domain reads EAGVVQSPRYKIIEKKQPVAFWCNPISGHNTLYWYLQNLGQGPELLIRYENEEAVDDSQLPKDRFSAERLKGVDSTLKIQPAELGDSAVYLCASSPGTSPYNEQFFGPGTRLTVL.

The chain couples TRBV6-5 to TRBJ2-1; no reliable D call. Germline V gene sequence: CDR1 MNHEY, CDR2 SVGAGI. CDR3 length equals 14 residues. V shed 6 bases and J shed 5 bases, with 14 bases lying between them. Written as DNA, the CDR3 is TGTGCCAGCAGCCCGAGCCGGCCTCACAATGAGCAGTTCTTC. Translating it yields CASSPSRPHNEQFF.

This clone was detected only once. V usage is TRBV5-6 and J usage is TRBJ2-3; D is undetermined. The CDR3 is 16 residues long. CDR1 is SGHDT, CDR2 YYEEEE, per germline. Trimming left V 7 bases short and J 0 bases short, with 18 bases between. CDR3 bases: TGTGCCAGCTTAAACGGGCCCACCACGAGCACAGATACGCAGTATTTT. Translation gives CASLNGPTTSTDTQYF.

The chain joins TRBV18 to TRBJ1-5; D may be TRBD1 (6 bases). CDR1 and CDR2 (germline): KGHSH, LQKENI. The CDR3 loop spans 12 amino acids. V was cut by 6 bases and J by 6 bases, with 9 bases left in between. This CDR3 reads CASSTGPQPQHF. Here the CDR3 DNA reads TGTGCCAGCTCGACAGGACCTCAGCCCCAGCATTTT.

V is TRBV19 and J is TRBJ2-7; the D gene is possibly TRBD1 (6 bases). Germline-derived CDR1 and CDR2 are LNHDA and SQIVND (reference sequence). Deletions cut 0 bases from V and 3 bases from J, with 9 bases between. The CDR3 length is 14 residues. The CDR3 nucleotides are TGTGCCAGTAGTATAGAGACGGACAGCTACGAGCAGTACTTC. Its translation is CASSIETDSYEQYF.

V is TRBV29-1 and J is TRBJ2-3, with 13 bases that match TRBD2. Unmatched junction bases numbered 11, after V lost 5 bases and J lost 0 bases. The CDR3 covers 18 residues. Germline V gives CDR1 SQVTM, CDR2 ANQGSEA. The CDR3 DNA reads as TGCAGCGTTTCCGGCTGGACTAGCGGGAGCCTAAGCACAGATACGCAGTATTTT. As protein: CSVSGWTSGSLSTDTQYF.

The CDR3 region has the DNA TGTGCCAGCAGCCCCGGGACAGGGTGGCACGAGCAGTACTTC. It specifies CASSPGTGWHEQYF. The rearrangement uses TRBV28 and TRBJ2-7, with TRBD1 identical over 9 bases. CDR3 length: 14 amino acids. Per germline, CDR1 MDHEN and CDR2 SYDVKM. V was pared by 6 bases and J by 5 bases, with 8 bases of the junction left unmatched.

CDR3 amino acids: CASSWDSEAFF. The CDR3 nucleotides read TGTGCCAGCAGTTGGGACAGTGAAGCTTTCTTT. The V gene is TRBV28, the J gene TRBJ1-1, with 7 bases aligning to TRBD1. Germline assignment: CDR1 MDHEN and CDR2 SYDVKM. Germline trimming cut 4 bases from V and 7 bases from J; bases unmatched to any gene: 0. The CDR3 is 11 residues long. The whole variable domain, remainder taken from reference TRBV28 and TRBJ1-1, is DVKVTQSSRYLVKRTGEKVFLECVQDMDHENMFWYRQDPGLGLRLIYFSYDVKMKEKGDIPEGYSVSREKKERFSLILESASTNQTSMYLCASSWDSEAFFGQGTRLTVV.

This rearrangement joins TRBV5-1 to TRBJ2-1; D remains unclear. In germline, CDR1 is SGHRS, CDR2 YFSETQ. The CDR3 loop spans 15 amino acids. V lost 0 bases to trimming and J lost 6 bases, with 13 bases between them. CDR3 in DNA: TGCGCCAGCAGCTTGGAGGCTAGTCCGCGCAATGAGCAGTTCTTC. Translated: CASSLEASPRNEQFF. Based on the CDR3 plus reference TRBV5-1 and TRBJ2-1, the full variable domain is KAGVTQTPRYLIKTRGQQVTLSCSPISGHRSVSWYQQTPGQGLQFLFEYFSETQRNKGNFPGRFSGRQFSNSRSEMNVSTLELGDSALYLCASSLEASPRNEQFFGPGTRLTVL.

The CDR3 nucleotides read TGTGCCAGCAGCTTAGCTGCGCGGCAACCTATAGGGAACACTGAAGCTTTCTTT. Translation gives CASSLAARQPIGNTEAFF. The V gene is TRBV7-8, the J gene TRBJ1-1; D is unclear. Germline loops: CDR1 SGHVS, CDR2 FQNEAQ. V lost 0 bases and J 1 base, leaving 18 bases between the germline ends. The CDR3 has 18 residues.

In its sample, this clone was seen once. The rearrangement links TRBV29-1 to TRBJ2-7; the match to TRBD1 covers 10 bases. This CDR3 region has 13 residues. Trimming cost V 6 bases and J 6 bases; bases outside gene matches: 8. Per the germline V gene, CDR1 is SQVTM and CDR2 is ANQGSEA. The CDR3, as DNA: TGCAGCGTCGCGCAGAGGACAGGGGGCGAGCAGTACTTC. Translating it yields CSVAQRTGGEQYF.